This TCR beta chain was sequenced during a study of cytomegalovirus exposure and HLA in healthy donors. Those who donated were healthy bone marrow donors. Vbeta (60) and Jbeta (13) primers were used in the PCR. The assay was immunoSEQ multiplex PCR, and TCRdb's table has in-frame clones only and misses some. Among fewer than 75,000 clones listed, around 80% were seen once. Points from the study as a whole: Three CMV-associated chains proved CMV antigen-specific in vitro. High sensitivity and specificity were reportedly achieved when the classifier diagnosed cytomegalovirus status. What a later analysis showed was that several of the most significant clusters appeared linked to common viral pathogens.

In regard to this clone: The antigen remains undetermined.

The length of the CDR3 is 14 residues. Germline loops: CDR1 SGDLS, CDR2 YYNGEE. Trimming removed 0 bases from V and 5 bases from J, with 12 bases in between. The V gene is TRBV9, the J gene TRBJ2-7; D possibly corresponds to TRBD1 (5 bases). The material sequenced was PBMCs. The source is a woman aged 25 to 39 in good health and CMV-seronegative. The CDR3 sequence: CASSVVGVGDEQYF. The CDR3 nucleotides read TGTGCCAGCAGCGTAGTAGGGGTTGGGGACGAGCAGTACTTC.